The 14 T cell receptor beta chains presented below share a single source sample, sequenced in a study of CD8+ T cells in alopecia areata. The sample's treatment: oral pan-JAK inhibitor, 5-10 mg twice daily. cDNA serving as the sequencing template came from extracted, reverse transcribed RNA. Libraries were prepared by immunoSEQ multiplex PCR; TCRdb keeps only in-frame clonotypes and omits some of them. The table includes 130,000 or so clones, around 83% detected once. The starting material was CD8+ T cells sorted from blood, obtained at week 4, from a patient treated with tofacitinib. These TCRs come from a human donor with alopecia areata.

As for this clone: Additional DNA sequences in this sample encode the identical CDR3. V and J are TRBV9 and TRBJ2-7; a weak D match, TRBD2 (7 bases). Looked up from germline, CDR1 is SGDLS and CDR2 is YYNGEE. This CDR3 contains 13 residues. V lost 2 bases to trimming and J lost 6 bases, with 12 bases between them. CDR3 residues: CASSVGGGSEQYF. CDR3 in DNA: TGTGCCAGCAGCGTTGGCGGGGGCTCCGAGCAGTACTTC.

The J gene is TRBJ2-1, the V gene TRBV7-8, with a weak D call TRBD2 (5 bases). The V gene's germline CDR1 is SGHVS and CDR2 FQNEAQ. Trimming shortened V by 1 base and J by 10 bases, and 17 bases separated the two germline ends. This CDR3 has 15 residues. The chain's CDR3 is CASSLGGSRWEEQFF. CDR3 nucleotide sequence: TGTGCCAGCAGCTTAGGGGGTTCGAGGTGGGAGGAGCAGTTCTTC.

The chain recombines TRBV29-1 with TRBJ2-1; D may correspond to TRBD1 or TRBD2 (5 bases each). Trimming left V 8 bases short and J 9 bases short, with 26 bases between. The CDR3 totals 15 residues. Germline V gene lookup returns CDR1 SQVTM and CDR2 ANQGSEA. The CDR3 coding sequence is TGCAGCCTCCGGGGCCCTACAGCCAAAGGAGGTGAGCAGTTCTTC. Its protein product is CSLRGPTAKGGEQFF.

This clone was recorded once. The V call is TRBV5-1, the J call TRBJ2-7; D could derive from TRBD1 or TRBD2 (5 bases each). CDR1 is SGHRS and CDR2 is YFSETQ in the germline V gene. The V end was cut by 4 bases, the J end by 5 bases, with 10 bases between. The CDR3 has 12 amino acids. The CDR3 DNA sequence: TGCGCCAGCAGCATCGGGACCCACGAGCAGTACTTC. It is translated as CASSIGTHEQYF.

Turning to this clone: Other DNA sequences in the sample encode the same CDR3. The chain couples TRBV25-1 to TRBJ2-7; D remains ambiguous. This CDR3 contains 12 residues. V was shortened by 2 bases and J by 4 bases, with 6 bases between the two germline ends. Per the germline V gene, CDR1 is MGHDK and CDR2 is SYGVNS. The CDR3 loop reads CASSEVSYEQYF. In nucleotides, the CDR3 is TGTGCCAGCAGTGAAGTCAGTTACGAGCAGTACTTC.

This sequence joins TRBV10-3 and TRBJ2-7, with TRBD2 matching over 9 bases. CDR3 length equals 15 residues. Trimming took 6 bases from V and 5 from J; bases not matched to a gene: 11. CDR1 and CDR2 (germline): ENHRY, SYGVKD. CDR3 bases: TGTGCCATCAGCTCACCGGGACTAGCCCCTGACGAGCAGTACTTC. Its protein is CAISSPGLAPDEQYF.

V is TRBV7-9 and J is TRBJ2-3; 11 bases fit TRBD2. The V gene end was trimmed by 4 bases and the J gene end by 4 bases; junction bases not matched to a gene: 7. Germline CDR1 reads SEHNR; CDR2 reads FQNEAQ (reference sequence). This CDR3 comprises 16 residues. CDR3: CASSSITSGSADTQYF. The CDR3 DNA reads as TGTGCCAGCAGCTCAATCACTAGCGGGAGCGCAGATACGCAGTATTTT.

This chain uses TRBV30 with TRBJ1-1; D is possibly TRBD1 (5 bases). The CDR3 is made up of 15 amino acids. V gave up 3 bases and J gave up 4 bases, with 18 bases separating them. From germline, CDR1 is GTSNPN and CDR2 SVGIG (reference sequence). CDR3 sequence (DNA): TGTGCCTGGAGCCCCCTAAGGGGAGGGATCACTGAAGCTTTCTTT. This translates into CAWSPLRGGITEAFF.

The chain couples TRBV6-5 to TRBJ2-7, with 7 positions matching TRBD2. CDR3 size: 14 residues. Trimming took 0 bases from V and 2 from J; bases not matched to a gene: 1. Germline V gives CDR1 MNHEY, CDR2 SVGAGI. CDR3 nucleotide sequence: TGTGCCAGCAGTTACTCGCGGGAGACCTACGAGCAGTACTTC. Translated, it gives CASSYSRETYEQYF.

This chain connects TRBV5-1 to TRBJ2-7; the D gene is possibly TRBD1 (6 bases). The V and J ends lost 5 bases and 3 bases respectively, with 12 bases between them. This CDR3 region has 13 residues. Per the germline V gene, CDR1 is SGHRS and CDR2 is YFSETQ. The DNA of the CDR3 is TGCGCCAGCAGGCCGGACAGCTTCTACGAGCAGTACTTC. Its translation is CASRPDSFYEQYF.

The chain has TRBV9 and TRBJ2-5; the match to TRBD2 covers 8 bases. V lost 5 bases to trimming and J lost 3 bases; unmatched junction nucleotides: 3. CDR1 is SGDLS, CDR2 YYNGEE, per germline. The CDR3 covers 13 residues. As DNA, the CDR3 is TGTGCCAGCAGAGGAGCGGGGGAAGAGACCCAGTACTTC. This codes for CASRGAGEETQYF. Supplemented by reference TRBV9 and TRBJ2-5, the full variable domain reads DSGVTQTPKHLITATGQRVTLRCSPRSGDLSVYWYQQSLDQGLQFLIQYYNGEERAKGNILERFSAQQFPDLHSELNLSSLELGDSALYFCASRGAGEETQYFGPGTRLLVL.

The V gene is TRBV30, the J gene TRBJ2-5, with TRBD2 as a possible D gene (6 bases). The CDR3 is 12 residues long. Germline assignment: CDR1 GTSNPN and CDR2 SVGIG (reference sequence). Trimming removed 7 bases from V and 5 bases from J, with 14 bases in between. The CDR3 loop reads CASTGLRETQYF. The CDR3 DNA reads as TGTGCCTCGACGGGACTTCGGGAGACCCAGTACTTC.

This clone was seen a few times. The V gene is TRBV2, the J gene TRBJ2-3, with a weak D call TRBD1 (5 bases). Germline CDR1 is SNHLY and CDR2 is FYNNEI. The CDR3 runs to 11 residues. Trimming left V 8 bases short and J 5 bases short, with 8 bases between. Written as DNA, the CDR3 is TGTGCCAGCTTTACAGGAGATACGCAGTATTTT. This gives the protein CASFTGDTQYF.

The rearrangement uses TRBV10-3 and TRBJ1-2; no clear D gene. Germline V gene lookup returns CDR1 ENHRY and CDR2 SYGVKD. V lost 6 bases and J 8 bases, leaving 13 bases between the germline ends. CDR3 length: 12 amino acids. The CDR3 coding sequence is TGTGCCATCAGGGAAATTGAAGGAGGCTACACCTTC. It encodes CAIREIEGGYTF.